This T cell receptor beta chain was recorded in a study of cytomegalovirus exposure and HLA in healthy donors. V was clipped by 4 bases and J by 2 bases, with 8 bases between them. The CDR3 length is 13 residues. Germline values: CDR1 SGHDN, CDR2 FVKESK. 13 Jbeta primers and 60 Vbeta primers were used for the PCR. In the original processing: Later, an analysis found around 80 million unique TCR beta chains, and 10 million to 11 million of these were shared. The table came from immunoSEQ multiplex PCR; TCRdb's copy has only in-frame clones and leaves some out. Clonal size and the V and J genes are those of that table, whereas D and trimming came from the DNA. Of some 99,000 clones listed, approximately 69% were seen once; the top ten hold 1.2%. As regards this clone: What it recognizes is unknown.

Whole-study results and caveats: Rare sequences made up most TCRs, while some public TCRs were found in many donors. TCR beta V segments were, for the most part, productive about 90% or about 30% of the time in an earlier analysis. In vitro assays verified that a few CMV-associated chains recognized CMV antigens specifically.

This TCR derives from a female donor in good health and CMV-seronegative. The V call is TRBV14, the J call TRBJ1-1, with no clear D. Sequenced: PBMCs. The DNA of the CDR3 is TGTGCCAGCAGCCGGAACAGAAACACTGAAGCTTTCTTT. Translated, it gives CASSRNRNTEAFF.